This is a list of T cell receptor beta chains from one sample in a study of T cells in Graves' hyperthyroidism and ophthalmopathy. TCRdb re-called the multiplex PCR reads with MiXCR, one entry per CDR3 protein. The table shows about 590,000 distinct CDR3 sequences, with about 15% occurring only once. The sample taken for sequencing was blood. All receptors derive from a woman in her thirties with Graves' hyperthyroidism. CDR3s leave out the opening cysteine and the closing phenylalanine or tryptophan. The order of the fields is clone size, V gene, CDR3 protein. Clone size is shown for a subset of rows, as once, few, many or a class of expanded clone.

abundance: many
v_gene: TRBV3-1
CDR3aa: ASSQEDGRAQY

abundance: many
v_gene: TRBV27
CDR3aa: ASSLSTGLGNIQY

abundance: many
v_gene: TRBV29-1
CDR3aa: GAGAKGNEQF

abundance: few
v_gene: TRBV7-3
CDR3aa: ASSLLSGSSYNEQF

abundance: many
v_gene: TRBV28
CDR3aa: ASSKDRVQAKGNQPQH

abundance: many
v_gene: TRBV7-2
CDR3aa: ASSYGPGQPYEQY

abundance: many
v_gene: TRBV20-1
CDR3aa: SARDSSGASRETQY

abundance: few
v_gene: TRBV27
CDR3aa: ASSPDGGAGNSPLH

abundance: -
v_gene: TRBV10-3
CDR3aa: AISKTSGGSYEQY

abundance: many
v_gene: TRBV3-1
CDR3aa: ASSPGTSGRSGPDTQY

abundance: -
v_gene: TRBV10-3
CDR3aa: AINSGLAGYNEQF

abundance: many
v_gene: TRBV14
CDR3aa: ASSQDTGRYTEAF

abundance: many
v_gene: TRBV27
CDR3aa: ASSLLSIEGGSNQPQH

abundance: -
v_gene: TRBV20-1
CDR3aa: SATGLKNYGYT

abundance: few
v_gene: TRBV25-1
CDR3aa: ASSDPGGTNEKLF

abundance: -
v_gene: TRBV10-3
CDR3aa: AISESGLSANVLT

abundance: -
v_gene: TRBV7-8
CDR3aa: ASSLEGLAGQGYLSYEQY

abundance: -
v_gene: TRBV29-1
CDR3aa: SVPRGASYNEQF

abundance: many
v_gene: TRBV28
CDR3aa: ASSLWDANSYNEQF

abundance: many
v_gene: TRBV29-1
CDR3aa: SVDSEGRTDTQY

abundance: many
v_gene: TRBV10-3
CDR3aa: AISAGQGVDYGYT

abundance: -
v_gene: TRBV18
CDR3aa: ASSPLAGDPDTQY

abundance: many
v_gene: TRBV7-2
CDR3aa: ASSTVAGSSYNEQF

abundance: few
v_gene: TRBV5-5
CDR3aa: ASSPDSGNYGYT

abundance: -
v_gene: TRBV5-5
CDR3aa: ASSQLFQSSEEYEQY